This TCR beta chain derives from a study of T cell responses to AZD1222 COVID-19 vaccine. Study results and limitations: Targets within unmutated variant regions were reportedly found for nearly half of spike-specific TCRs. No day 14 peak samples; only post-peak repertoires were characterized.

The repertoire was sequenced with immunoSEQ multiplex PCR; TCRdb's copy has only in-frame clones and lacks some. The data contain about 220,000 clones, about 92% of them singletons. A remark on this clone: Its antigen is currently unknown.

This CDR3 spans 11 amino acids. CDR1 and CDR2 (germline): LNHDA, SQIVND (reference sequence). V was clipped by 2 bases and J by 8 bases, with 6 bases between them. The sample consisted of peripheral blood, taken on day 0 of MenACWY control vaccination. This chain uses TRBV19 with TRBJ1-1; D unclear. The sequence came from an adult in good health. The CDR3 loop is CASSIWSEAFF. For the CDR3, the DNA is TGTGCCAGTAGTATATGGTCGGAAGCTTTCTTT.